This entry features one T cell receptor beta chain sequence. Its antigen is not known. The data derive from a study of blood T cells in healthy people across ages. Study-level results: Strongly correlated with naive T cell percentage was TCR beta diversity. CMV status of donors was unknown, possibly confounding expanded clonotype changes.

The draw of peripheral blood yielded around 9.6 milliliters from each donor. PBMCs numbering at least 7 million were isolated per sample. Then a second PCR, running roughly 7 to 11 cycles, was carried out with a sample-barcoded 5' primer and a J-beta primer mix. TCRdb reanalysed the 5' RACE reads using MiXCR and keeps one entry per CDR3 protein. In the table there are over 300,000 distinct CDR3 sequences, roughly half of which are singletons. The ends were cut back, 2 bases at V and 3 bases at J, with 10 bases in the middle. Germline V gene data show CDR1 as DFQATT and CDR2 as SNEGSKA (reference sequence). This CDR3 spans 13 amino acids.

This sequence originates from a man aged 55 to 69 in good health. V usage is TRBV20-1 and J usage is TRBJ1-2; a possible D gene is TRBD1 (6 bases). Sequencing was performed on blood. DNA for the CDR3: TGCAGTGCTAGATCGAACAGGGACTATGGCTACACCTTC. This encodes CSARSNRDYGYTF.